This T cell receptor (beta chain) originates from a study of identical twins. Overall study findings and caveats: Weaker excess sharing between twins was seen in beta out-of-frame sequences. Clonotypes of the beta chain that were abundant in cord blood carried fewer insertions (memory repertoires showed none).

Among all donors, each was a healthy Caucasian. This clonotype was seen only a few times. Its antigen is unknown. A single record per CDR3 protein comes from TCRdb applying MiXCR to the 5' RACE reads. Here the sample spans about 240,000 distinct CDR3 sequences, about 12% being singletons. The CDR3 length is 13 residues. Germline CDR1 MNHEY, CDR2 SVGEGT. Unmatched junction bases numbered 5, after V lost 0 bases and J lost 9 bases. These data also formed part of another study, on yellow fever vaccine responses in identical twins.

The clonotype originates from a woman aged 18-29 years in good health. The sequenced material came from memory (CD45RO+) T cells sorted from blood. The chain carries TRBV6-2 or TRBV6-3 and TRBJ2-7; 7 positions match TRBD1. The CDR3 protein is CASSYSGGVGQYF. The CDR3 region has the DNA TGTGCCAGCAGTTACTCAGGGGGCGTTGGGCAGTACTTC.